A selection of T cell receptor beta chains follows, all from one sample in a study of cytomegalovirus exposure and HLA in healthy donors. Sequencing used immunoSEQ multiplex PCR; TCRdb keeps in-frame clones, though not all of them. The table has about 110,000 clones, 69% seen once. The sample was PBMCs. The receptors originated from a woman between 65 and 79 years old in good health and CMV-seropositive. CDR3s include the opening cysteine and the closing phenylalanine or tryptophan. Fields, in order: D gene, V gene, J gene, clone size, CDR3 length, CDR3 DNA, CDR3 protein. The D gene is left open where the match is weak. Some rows mark clone size as missing; the rest say once, few, many or name a class of expanded clone.

>NA|TRBV11-2|TRBJ1-3|NA|13
TGTGCCAGCAGCTTAGCCGAGTGGGCCACCATATATTTT
CASSLAEWATIYF
>NA|TRBV20-1|TRBJ2-7|NA|11
TGCAGTGCACTTATCTCCTACGAGCAGTACTTC
CSALISYEQYF
>TRBD1|TRBV5-1|TRBJ2-1|NA|15
TGCGCCAGCAGCAGGACAGGGGGCGAGTACAATGAGCAGTTCTTC
CASSRTGGEYNEQFF
>TRBD1|TRBV4-2|TRBJ1-2|NA|18
TGTGCCAGCAGCCAAGATCTCTTGGGGCAGGGGGAGCGGGATGGCTACACCTTC
CASSQDLLGQGERDGYTF
>TRBD1|TRBV5-6|TRBJ1-3|NA|17
TGTGCCAGCAGCTTGGCCGCTGGACAGGTCTCTGGAAACACCATATATTTT
CASSLAAGQVSGNTIYF
>TRBD1|TRBV7-8|TRBJ1-2|few|15
TGTGCCAGCAGCTTAGGAGGACAGGAGAACTATGGCTACACCTTC
CASSLGGQENYGYTF
>TRBD1|TRBV10-1|TRBJ2-2|NA|13
TGCGCCAGCAGCCGGACAGGCACCGGGGAGCTGTTTTTT
CASSRTGTGELFF
>TRBD2|TRBV5-1|TRBJ2-3|once|15
TGCGCCAGCAGCCCCGGGACTAGCCTAGGGGCTACGCAGTATTTT
CASSPGTSLGATQYF
>NA|TRBV6-5|TRBJ1-5|NA|14
TGTGCCAGCAGTTATACGCTGGAGGATCAGCCCCAGCATTTT
CASSYTLEDQPQHF
>TRBD1|TRBV7-9|TRBJ1-1|NA|14
TGTGCCAGCAGCTCCTGGACAGGTTCCACTGAAGCTTTCTTT
CASSSWTGSTEAFF
>NA|TRBV30|TRBJ1-2|few|14
TGTGCCTGGAGGAGGGACTCCCTCCTTCTTGGCTACACCTTC
CAWRRDSLLLGYTF
>TRBD2|TRBV10-1|TRBJ2-5|NA|15
TGCGCCAGCAGTGCTAGCGGGGGATACCAAGAGACCCAGTACTTC
CASSASGGYQETQYF
>NA|TRBV5-8|TRBJ1-3|NA|15
TGTGCCAGCAGCTCTAAGGGGTGGTCTGGAAACACCATATATTTT
CASSSKGWSGNTIYF
>TRBD2|TRBV5-1|TRBJ2-7|few|15
TGCGCCAGCAGCTTCGTAGCGGGCTACTCCTACGAGCAGTACTTC
CASSFVAGYSYEQYF
>NA|TRBV7-8|TRBJ2-2|few|16
TGTGCCAGCAGCTTAGCGGCCCCTTTAAACACCGGGGAGCTGTTTTTT
CASSLAAPLNTGELFF
>NA|TRBV10-3|TRBJ1-5|few|16
TGTGCCATCAGTGAGTGGGGAGGGGGGCTAAATCAGCCCCAGCATTTT
CAISEWGGGLNQPQHF
>TRBD1|TRBV7-9|TRBJ2-5|NA|17
TGTGCCAGCAGAGTTTGGCCGGGACAGGGTGTTTATCGGACCCAGTACTTC
CASRVWPGQGVYRTQYF
>NA|TRBV15|TRBJ2-7|NA|15
TGTGCCACCAGCTTTGACAGACCCTCTACCTACGAGCAGTACTTC
CATSFDRPSTYEQYF
>NA|TRBV4-1|TRBJ2-3|NA|16
TGCGCCAGCAGCCAACGAACTAGCCGGGCAGGAGATACGCAGTATTTT
CASSQRTSRAGDTQYF
>NA|TRBV7-9|TRBJ1-6|once|16
TGTGCCAGCGGTAAAGGGGGTACAGGGAATACTTCACCCCTCCACTTT
CASGKGGTGNTSPLHF
>NA|TRBV19|TRBJ1-2|NA|13
TGTGCCAGTAGGAGCGACAGGACTGATGGCTACACCTTC
CASRSDRTDGYTF
>NA|TRBV11-2|TRBJ1-1|few|13
TGTGCCAGCAGCTTAATCCCGGACACTGAAGCTTTCTTT
CASSLIPDTEAFF
>TRBD1|TRBV6-1|TRBJ1-2|NA|13
TGTGCCAGCAGGACAGGGGTCGACTATGGCTACACCTTC
CASRTGVDYGYTF
>NA|TRBV4-3|TRBJ1-4|NA|17
TGCGCCAGCAGCCAAGAGGTCAGTTATGCAACTAATGAAAAACTGTTTTTT
CASSQEVSYATNEKLFF
>NA|TRBV9|TRBJ2-6|NA|14
TGTGCCAGCAGCGTAGTCTCCGGGGCCAACGTCCTGACTTTC
CASSVVSGANVLTF
>NA|TRBV5-4|TRBJ2-2|NA|15
TGTGCCAGCAGCTTCCGGACAGAGGGCACCGGGGAGCTGTTTTTT
CASSFRTEGTGELFF
>NA|TRBV7-6|TRBJ1-1|NA|14
TGTGCCAGCAGCCCAAGACAGCCGAGGACTGAAGCTTTCTTT
CASSPRQPRTEAFF
>NA|TRBV6-6|TRBJ1-1|NA|12
TGTGCCAGCAGCCTCAGGAACACTGAAGCTTTCTTT
CASSLRNTEAFF
>TRBD2|TRBV7-2|TRBJ2-1|once|16
TGTGCCAGCAGCGAATCTAGCGGGGGGGCGTACAATGAGCAGTTCTTC
CASSESSGGAYNEQFF
>NA|TRBV6-6|TRBJ2-3|NA|14
TGTGCCAGCAGTTACCAGGGGTGGACAGATACGCAGTATTTT
CASSYQGWTDTQYF
>TRBD2|TRBV5-1|TRBJ2-5|NA|15
TGCGCCAGCAGCTTCGAAGCGGGAGGACAAGAGACCCAGTACTTC
CASSFEAGGQETQYF
>NA|TRBV10-3|TRBJ2-3|NA|14
TGTGCCATCAAAGAGCACAGCAGCACAGATACGCAGTATTTT
CAIKEHSSTDTQYF
>TRBD1|TRBV5-8|TRBJ1-2|once|14
TGTGCCAGCACCTCGGGACAGCGCCGCTATGGCTACACCTTC
CASTSGQRRYGYTF
>TRBD1|TRBV12-5|TRBJ1-2|NA|20
TGTGCTAGTGGTTTTCGCGGAACCGGACAGGGGGCTGGGCATGGATATGGCTACACCTTC
CASGFRGTGQGAGHGYGYTF
>TRBD1|TRBV11-2|TRBJ2-1|NA|12
TGTGCCAGCAGCTCCGACAGGGTTGAGCAGTTCTTC
CASSSDRVEQFF
>TRBD2|TRBV6-5|TRBJ2-7|NA|16
TGTGCCAGCAGTTACTTTAGCGGGGGGACCTCCTACGAGCAGTACTTC
CASSYFSGGTSYEQYF
>TRBD1|TRBV6-5|TRBJ1-2|NA|15
TGTGCCAGCAGTTACTCGCCTCGGACAGGGAGCGGCTACACCTTC
CASSYSPRTGSGYTF
>NA|TRBV14|TRBJ2-5|NA|15
TGTGCCAGCAGCGACCCCGGACGCGGGTTGGAGACCCAGTACTTC
CASSDPGRGLETQYF
>NA|TRBV18|TRBJ1-2|NA|12
TGTGCCAGCTCTCAGGGGCAGGGTGGCTACACCTTC
CASSQGQGGYTF
>NA|TRBV7-8|TRBJ2-7|NA|16
TGTGCCAGCAGCTTAGCGGGGCAGGGTTTGTCCTACGAGCAGTACTTC
CASSLAGQGLSYEQYF
>TRBD1|TRBV19|TRBJ1-2|NA|17
TGTGCCAGTAGTATAGGGACAGGGGGCGGGTACCATGATGGCTACACCTTC
CASSIGTGGGYHDGYTF
>TRBD1|TRBV5-8|TRBJ1-1|once|14
TGTGCCAGCAGCGGACGGACAGGAGTTGGTGAAGCTTTCTTT
CASSGRTGVGEAFF
>NA|TRBV29-1|TRBJ1-1|NA|11
TGCAGCGGAGGGTGGGACACTGAAGCTTTCTTT
CSGGWDTEAFF
>NA|TRBV18|TRBJ1-6|NA|15
TGTGCCAGCTCACCACAGGGGGGGGCGAGTTCACCCCTCCACTTT
CASSPQGGASSPLHF
>NA|TRBV19|TRBJ1-5|NA|14
TGTGCCAGTAGCTCGGGAGGGGTGTCCATGCCCCAGCATTTT
CASSSGGVSMPQHF
>NA|TRBV30|TRBJ1-4|NA|13
TGTGCCTGGAGTTGGGGGCCCTATGAAAAACTGTTTTTT
CAWSWGPYEKLFF
>TRBD1|TRBV10-3|TRBJ2-1|NA|14
TGTGCCATCAGGGTACAGGGGTCATACAATGAGCAGTTCTTC
CAIRVQGSYNEQFF
>TRBD1|TRBV7-9|TRBJ2-5|few|13
TGTGCCAGCAGCCGCGGACAGGGGGAGACCCAGTACTTC
CASSRGQGETQYF
>TRBD1|TRBV19|TRBJ1-5|many|16
TGTGCCAGTAGTATCGTCTCGGCAGGGGGAAATCAGCCCCAGCATTTT
CASSIVSAGGNQPQHF
>TRBD2|TRBV7-2|TRBJ2-7|NA|15
TGTGCCAGCAGCACACAGCGGGGGGGGCGTTACGAGCAGTACTTC
CASSTQRGGRYEQYF
>NA|TRBV7-2|TRBJ1-3|few|16
TGTGCCAGCAGCTCCGATGGAGGGCCCTCTGGAAACACCATATATTTT
CASSSDGGPSGNTIYF
>TRBD2|TRBV6-5|TRBJ2-5|NA|14
TGTGCCAGCAGTTACGGGGAGGGAGGTGAGACCCAGTACTTC
CASSYGEGGETQYF
>TRBD1|TRBV5-4|TRBJ1-1|NA|15
TGTGCCAGCAGCTCGGGACAGCTCATGAACACTGAAGCTTTCTTT
CASSSGQLMNTEAFF
>TRBD1|TRBV4-2|TRBJ1-3|NA|18
TGTGCCAGCAGCCCAAACGACGGACAGGGCAGTGCTGGAAACACCATATATTTT
CASSPNDGQGSAGNTIYF
>NA|TRBV10-3|TRBJ2-5|NA|12
TGTGCCATCAGTGACAGACAAGAGACCCAGTACTTC
CAISDRQETQYF
>NA|TRBV19|TRBJ1-5|few|17
TGTGCCAGTAGTACCCGCCCCAGGGGCCCACCCAATCAGCCCCAGCATTTT
CASSTRPRGPPNQPQHF
>TRBD2|TRBV30|TRBJ2-5|NA|14
TGTGCCTGGAGTGGCGGCGGGGGGGGAGAGACCCAGTACTTC
CAWSGGGGGETQYF
>NA|TRBV4-3|TRBJ1-2|NA|15
TGCGCCAGCAGCCGTCAGGGCGAAACCTTGAGAGGCTACACCTTC
CASSRQGETLRGYTF
>TRBD1|TRBV30|TRBJ1-5|few|14
TGTGCCTGGAGTAAGCAGGGGGGCGATCAGCCCCAGCATTTT
CAWSKQGGDQPQHF
>TRBD2|TRBV7-2|TRBJ2-4|NA|16
TGTGCCAGCAGCCCGGGGGGTCGTCTAGCCAAAAACATTCAGTACTTC
CASSPGGRLAKNIQYF